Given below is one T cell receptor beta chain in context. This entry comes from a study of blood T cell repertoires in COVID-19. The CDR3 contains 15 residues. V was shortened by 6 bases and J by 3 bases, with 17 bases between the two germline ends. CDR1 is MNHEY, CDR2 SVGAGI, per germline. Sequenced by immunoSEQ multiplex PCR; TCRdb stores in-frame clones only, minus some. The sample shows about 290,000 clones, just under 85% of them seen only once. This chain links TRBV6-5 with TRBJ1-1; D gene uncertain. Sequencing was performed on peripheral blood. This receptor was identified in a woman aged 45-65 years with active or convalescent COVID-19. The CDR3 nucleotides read TGTGCCAGCAGGGGTGCAGGCGGGCAGGACACTGAAGCTTTCTTT. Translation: CASRGAGGQDTEAFF.